This T cell receptor (beta chain) was documented in a study of cytomegalovirus exposure and HLA in healthy donors. Regarding this clone: Its target is unknown.

The study ran its PCR with 60 Vbeta and 13 Jbeta primers. Profiled with immunoSEQ multiplex PCR; TCRdb holds only in-frame clones, not every one. The sample shows about 150,000 clones, nearly 10% of them seen only once. CDR1 and CDR2 from the germline V gene are LGHNA and YNFKEQ. The CDR3 is made up of 17 amino acids. Germline trimming cut 0 bases from V and 0 bases from J; bases unmatched to any gene: 4. General study points: Across donors, presence/absence analyses took sequencing depth to be roughly uniform. A list of around 160 TCR beta chains associated with cytomegalovirus was given. Rare sequences made up most TCRs, while some public TCRs were found in many donors.

The chain employs TRBV4-2 and TRBJ2-7, with TRBD2 matching over 11 bases. Material: PBMCs. The TCR originated in a man aged 50 or older in good health and CMV-seronegative. CDR3 nucleotides: TGTGCCAGCAGCCAAGAGTCCCTAGCGGGGGGCTCCTACGAGCAGTACTTC. Translation gives CASSQESLAGGSYEQYF.